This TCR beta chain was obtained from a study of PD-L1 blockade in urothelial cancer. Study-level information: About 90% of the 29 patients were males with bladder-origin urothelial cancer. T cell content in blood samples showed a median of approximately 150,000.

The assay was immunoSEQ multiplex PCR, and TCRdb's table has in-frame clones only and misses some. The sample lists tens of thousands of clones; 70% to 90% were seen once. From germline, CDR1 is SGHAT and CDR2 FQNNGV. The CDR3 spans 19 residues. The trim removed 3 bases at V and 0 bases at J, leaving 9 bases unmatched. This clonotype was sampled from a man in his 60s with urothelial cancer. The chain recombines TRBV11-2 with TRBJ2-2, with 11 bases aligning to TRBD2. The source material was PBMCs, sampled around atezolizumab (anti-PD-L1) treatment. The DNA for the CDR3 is TGTGCCAGCAGCTTGTCTAGCGGGGGGCATCGATCGAACACCGGGGAGCTGTTTTTT. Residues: CASSLSSGGHRSNTGELFF.